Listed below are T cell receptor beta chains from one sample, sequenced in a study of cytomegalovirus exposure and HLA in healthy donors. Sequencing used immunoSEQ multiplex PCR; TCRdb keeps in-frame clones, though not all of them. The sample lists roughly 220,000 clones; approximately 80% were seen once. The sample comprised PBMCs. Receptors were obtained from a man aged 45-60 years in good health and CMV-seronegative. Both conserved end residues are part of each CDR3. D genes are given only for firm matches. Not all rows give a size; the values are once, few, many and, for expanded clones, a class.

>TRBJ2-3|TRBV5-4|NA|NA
TGTGCCAGCAGCTCTGCCGGGGCAGATACGCAGTATTTT
CASSSAGADTQYF
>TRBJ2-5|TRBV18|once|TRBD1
TGTGCCAGCTCACCCCAAAGGGACAGGGGAACTGAGACCCAGTACTTC
CASSPQRDRGTETQYF
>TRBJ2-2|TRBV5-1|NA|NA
TGCGCCAGCAGCTTGGGGGGCTCTAGCGCCGGGGAGCTGTTTTTT
CASSLGGSSAGELFF
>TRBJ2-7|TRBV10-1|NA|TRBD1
TGCGCCAGCAGCAGGGGACAGGGGTACGAGCAGTACTTC
CASSRGQGYEQYF
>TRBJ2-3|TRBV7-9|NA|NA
TGTGCCAGCAGCTTATCCCTTGATACGCAGTATTTT
CASSLSLDTQYF
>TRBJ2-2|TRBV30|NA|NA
TGTGCCTGGAGGGGTCAGGGCAATCCCGGGGAGCTGTTTTTT
CAWRGQGNPGELFF
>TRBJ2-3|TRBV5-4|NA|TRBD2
TGTGCCAGCAGCTTGGGGCAGGGGGCGCCACTAGCGGGAGCAGATACGCAGTATTTT
CASSLGQGAPLAGADTQYF
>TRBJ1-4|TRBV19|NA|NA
TGTGCCAGTAGTAGTGCGGTGACGGGGGGAGAAAAACTGTTTTTT
CASSSAVTGGEKLFF
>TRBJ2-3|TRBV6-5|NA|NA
TGTGCCGTGCAGAGCACAGATACGCAGTATTTT
CAVQSTDTQYF
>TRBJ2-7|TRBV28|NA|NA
TGTGCCAGCAGTTCGACAGTCTACGAGCAGTACTTC
CASSSTVYEQYF
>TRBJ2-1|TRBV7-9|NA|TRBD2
TGTGCCAGCAGCCCAGAACTAGCGGGCTATGAGCAGTTCTTC
CASSPELAGYEQFF
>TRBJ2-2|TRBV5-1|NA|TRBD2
TGCGCCAGCAGGGGGGGACTAGCGGCCGTGAACACCGGGGAGCTGTTTTTT
CASRGGLAAVNTGELFF
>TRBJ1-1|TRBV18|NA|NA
TGTGCCAGCTCAGGAGCGGGACGAGGGAACACTGAAGCTTTCTTT
CASSGAGRGNTEAFF
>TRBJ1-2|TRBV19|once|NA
TGTGCCAGTAGTATTTCGGGGGACGGCACTAACTATGGCTACACCTTC
CASSISGDGTNYGYTF
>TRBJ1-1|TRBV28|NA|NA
TGTGCCAGCATCATGGGCGGGGCAACTGAAGCTTTCTTT
CASIMGGATEAFF
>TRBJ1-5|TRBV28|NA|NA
TGTGCCAGCAGACGCTACCTCAGGGAAGGCAATCAGCCCCAGCATTTT
CASRRYLREGNQPQHF
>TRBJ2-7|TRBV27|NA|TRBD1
TGTGCCAGCAGGTGGACAGGTGGCTACGAGCAGTACTTC
CASRWTGGYEQYF
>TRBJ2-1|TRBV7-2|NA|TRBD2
TGTGCCAGCAGCCCAGACCGACTAGCAGCGGGTGTTTGGGAGCAGTTCTTC
CASSPDRLAAGVWEQFF
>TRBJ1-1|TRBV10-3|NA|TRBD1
TGTGCCATCAGTGACCCCCAGACAGGGAGGAGCACTGAAGCTTTCTTT
CAISDPQTGRSTEAFF
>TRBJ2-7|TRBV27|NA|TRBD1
TGTGCCAGCAGTTTATCGTCGGGGACAGGGAAGTCCTACGAGCAGTACTTC
CASSLSSGTGKSYEQYF
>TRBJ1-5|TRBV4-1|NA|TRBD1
TGCGCCAGCAGCCAAGAAGGGAAGGGGGCGAGCAATCAGCCCCAGCATTTT
CASSQEGKGASNQPQHF
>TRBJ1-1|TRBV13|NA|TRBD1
TGTGCCAGCAGCGCCTCAGGGGGCAACACTGAAGCTTTCTTT
CASSASGGNTEAFF
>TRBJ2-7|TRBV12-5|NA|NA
TGTGCTAGTGGGGAGGGAACCTACGAGCAGTACTTC
CASGEGTYEQYF